This T cell receptor beta chain comes out of a study of blood T cell repertoires in COVID-19. Background on the study: Samples taken during acute and convalescent COVID-19 were collected in the United States, Italy and Spain. PBMCs, B-cell-depleted T cells, or T cells provided the cDNA or gDNA that made up the material.

Authors' methods: Amplification from reference gene primers served as the basis for estimated nucleated cell counts. Profiled with immunoSEQ multiplex PCR; TCRdb holds only in-frame clones, not every one. That table supplies the V and J calls and clone size; D and trimming were determined from the DNA. The sample lists over 70,000 clones, about 75% seen once, with 9.8% in the top ten. V was shortened by 6 bases and J by 6 bases, with 18 bases between the two germline ends. Germline values: CDR1 MNHEY, CDR2 SMNVEV (reference sequence). This CDR3 has 14 residues. The receptor was isolated from a woman older than 75 with acute or convalescent COVID-19. The sequenced sample was peripheral blood. This rearrangement joins TRBV27 to TRBJ2-7; a weak D match, TRBD1 (6 bases). CDR3 region: CASSRTEPRGEQYF. The CDR3 DNA reads TGTGCCAGCAGCCGGACAGAGCCTAGAGGCGAGCAGTACTTC.